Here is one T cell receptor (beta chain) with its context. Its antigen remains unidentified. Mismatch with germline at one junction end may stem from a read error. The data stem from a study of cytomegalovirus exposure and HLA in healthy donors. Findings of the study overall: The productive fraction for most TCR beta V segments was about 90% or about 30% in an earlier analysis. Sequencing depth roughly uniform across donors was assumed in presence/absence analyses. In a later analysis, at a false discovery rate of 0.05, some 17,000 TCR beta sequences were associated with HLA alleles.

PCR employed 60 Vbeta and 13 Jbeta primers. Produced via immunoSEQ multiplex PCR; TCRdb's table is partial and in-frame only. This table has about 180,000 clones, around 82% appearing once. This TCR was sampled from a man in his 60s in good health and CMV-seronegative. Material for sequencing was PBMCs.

The CDR3 nucleotides are TGTGCCAGTAGTCCTGGGACAGGGGGCAACTATGGCTACCCCTTC. Translating gives CASSPGTGGNYGYPF. The chain couples TRBV19 to TRBJ1-2, with 12 positions matching TRBD1. CDR1 LNHDA and CDR2 SQIVND come from the germline V gene (reference sequence). The CDR3 runs to 15 residues.